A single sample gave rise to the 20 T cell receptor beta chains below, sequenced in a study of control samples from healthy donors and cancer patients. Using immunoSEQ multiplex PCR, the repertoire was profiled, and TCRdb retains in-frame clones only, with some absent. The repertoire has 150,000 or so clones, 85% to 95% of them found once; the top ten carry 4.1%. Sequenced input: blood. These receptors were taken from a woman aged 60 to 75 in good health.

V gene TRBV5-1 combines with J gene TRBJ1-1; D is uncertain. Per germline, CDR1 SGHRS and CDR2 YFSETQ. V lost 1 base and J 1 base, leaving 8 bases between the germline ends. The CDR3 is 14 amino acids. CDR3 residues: CASSLNPPNTEAFF. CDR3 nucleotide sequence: TGCGCCAGCAGCTTGAATCCACCGAACACTGAAGCTTTCTTT.

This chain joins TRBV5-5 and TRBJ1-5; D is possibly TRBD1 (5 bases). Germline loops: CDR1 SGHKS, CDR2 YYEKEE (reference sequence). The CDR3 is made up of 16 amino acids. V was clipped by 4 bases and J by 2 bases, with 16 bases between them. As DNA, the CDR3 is TGTGCCAGCAGCGGGACCCCAGGGAGGGGCAATCAGCCCCAGCATTTT. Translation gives CASSGTPGRGNQPQHF. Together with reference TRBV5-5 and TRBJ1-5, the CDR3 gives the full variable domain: DAGVTQSPTHLIKTRGQQVTLRCSPISGHKSVSWYQQVLGQGPQFIFQYYEKEERGRGNFPDRFSARQFPNYSSELNVNALLLGDSALYLCASSGTPGRGNQPQHFGDGTRLSIL.

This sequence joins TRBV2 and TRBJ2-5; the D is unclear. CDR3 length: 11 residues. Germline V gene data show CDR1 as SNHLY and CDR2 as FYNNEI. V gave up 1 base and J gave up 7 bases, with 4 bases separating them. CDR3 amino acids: CASSEEGTQYF. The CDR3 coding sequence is TGTGCCAGCAGTGAAGAAGGGACCCAGTACTTC. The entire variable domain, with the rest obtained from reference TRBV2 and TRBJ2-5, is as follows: EPEVTQTPSHQVTQMGQEVILRCVPISNHLYFYWYRQILGQKVEFLVSFYNNEISEKSEIFDDQFSVERPDGSNFTLKIRSTKLEDSAMYFCASSEEGTQYFGPGTRLLVL.

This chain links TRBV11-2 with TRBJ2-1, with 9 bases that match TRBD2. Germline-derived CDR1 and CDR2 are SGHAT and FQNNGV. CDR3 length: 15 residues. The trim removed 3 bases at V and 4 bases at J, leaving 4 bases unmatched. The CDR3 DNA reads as TGTGCCAGCAGCTTGGGCGGGGGGGAGTACAATGAGCAGTTCTTC. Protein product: CASSLGGGEYNEQFF.

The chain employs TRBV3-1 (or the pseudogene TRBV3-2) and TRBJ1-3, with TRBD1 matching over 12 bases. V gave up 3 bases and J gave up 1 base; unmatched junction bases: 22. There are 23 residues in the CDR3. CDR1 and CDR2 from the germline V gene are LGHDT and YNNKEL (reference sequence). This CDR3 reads CASSHARPNRDRGPDLSGNTIYF. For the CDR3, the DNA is TGTGCCAGCAGCCACGCGCGACCCAACCGGGACAGGGGGCCCGATTTATCTGGAAACACCATATATTTT.

DNA for the CDR3: TGTGCCAGTAGTATTGGAGGCGATGAAAAACTGTTTTTT. It specifies CASSIGGDEKLFF. The chain joins TRBV19 to TRBJ1-4, with no clear D. V lost 3 bases to trimming and J lost 6 bases, with 8 bases between them. The CDR3 sequence is 13 residues long. Germline-derived CDR1 and CDR2 are LNHDA and SQIVND (reference sequence).

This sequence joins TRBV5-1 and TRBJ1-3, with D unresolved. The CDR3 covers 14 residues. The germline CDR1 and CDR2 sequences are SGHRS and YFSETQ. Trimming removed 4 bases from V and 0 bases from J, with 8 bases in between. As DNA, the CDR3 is TGCGCCAGCAGCGCTTCCGGCTCTGGAAACACCATATATTTT. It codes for CASSASGSGNTIYF.

The CDR3, as DNA: TGTGCCAGCAGTGTGACAGGGAAAGGTGCGGGTCGGATGGTTCACACCTTC. Translating gives CASSVTGKGAGRMVHTF. The chain links TRBV25-1 to TRBJ1-2, with 7 bases that match TRBD1. The CDR3 covers 17 residues. Trimming at V came to 4 bases and at J to 12 bases, leaving 23 bases not matched to a gene. The germline CDR1 and CDR2 sequences are MGHDK and SYGVNS.

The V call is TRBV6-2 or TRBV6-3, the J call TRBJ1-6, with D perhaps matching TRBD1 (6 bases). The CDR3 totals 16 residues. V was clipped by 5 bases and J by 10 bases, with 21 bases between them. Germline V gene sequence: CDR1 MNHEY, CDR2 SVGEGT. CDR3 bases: TGTGCCAGCAGTCTACAGGGAGGGACGATCAAATCACCCCTCCACTTT. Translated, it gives CASSLQGGTIKSPLHF.

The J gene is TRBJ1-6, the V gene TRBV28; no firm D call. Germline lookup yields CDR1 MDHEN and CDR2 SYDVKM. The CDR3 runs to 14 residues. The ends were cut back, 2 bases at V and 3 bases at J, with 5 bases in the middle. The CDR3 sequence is CASSLGSYNSPLHF. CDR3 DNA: TGTGCCAGCAGTTTAGGCAGCTATAATTCACCCCTCCACTTT.

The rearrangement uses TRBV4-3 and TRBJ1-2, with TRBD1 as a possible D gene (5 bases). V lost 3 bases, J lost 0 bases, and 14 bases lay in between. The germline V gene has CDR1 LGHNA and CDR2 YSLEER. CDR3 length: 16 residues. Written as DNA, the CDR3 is TGCGCCAGCAGCCAGGGCCCGGGGACGGCTAACTATGGCTACACCTTC. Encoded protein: CASSQGPGTANYGYTF.

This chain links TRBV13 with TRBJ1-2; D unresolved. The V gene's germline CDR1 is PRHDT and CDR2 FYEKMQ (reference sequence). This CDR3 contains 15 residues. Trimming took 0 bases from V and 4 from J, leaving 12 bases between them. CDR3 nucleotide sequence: TGTGCCAGCAGCTTAGGCGGTAGGTTCCCCTATGGCTACACCTTC. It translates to CASSLGGRFPYGYTF. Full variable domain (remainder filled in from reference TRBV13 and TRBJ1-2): AAGVIQSPRHLIKEKRETATLKCYPIPRHDTVYWYQQGPGQDPQFLISFYEKMQSDKGSIPDRFSAQQFSDYHSELNMSSLELGDSALYFCASSLGGRFPYGYTFGSGTRLTVV.

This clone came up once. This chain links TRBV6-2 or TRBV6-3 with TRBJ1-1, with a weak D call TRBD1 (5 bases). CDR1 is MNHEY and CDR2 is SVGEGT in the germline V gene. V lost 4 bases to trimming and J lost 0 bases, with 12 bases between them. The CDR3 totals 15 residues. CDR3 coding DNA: TGTGCCAGCAGTTCCCCGACAGCAATGAACACTGAAGCTTTCTTT. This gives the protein CASSSPTAMNTEAFF.

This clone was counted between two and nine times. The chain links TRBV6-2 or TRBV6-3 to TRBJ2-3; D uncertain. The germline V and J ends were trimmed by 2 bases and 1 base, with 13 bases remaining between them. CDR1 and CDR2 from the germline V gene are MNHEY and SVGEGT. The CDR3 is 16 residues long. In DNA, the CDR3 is TGTGCCAGCAGTTACGATACCACGGCCGGCACAGATACGCAGTATTTT. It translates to CASSYDTTAGTDTQYF.

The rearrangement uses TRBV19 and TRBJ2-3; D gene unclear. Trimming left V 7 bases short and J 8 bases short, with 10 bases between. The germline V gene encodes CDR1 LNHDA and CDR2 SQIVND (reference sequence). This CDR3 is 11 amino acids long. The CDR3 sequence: CASKMGSTQYF. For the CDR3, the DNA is TGTGCCAGTAAAATGGGATCTACGCAGTATTTT.

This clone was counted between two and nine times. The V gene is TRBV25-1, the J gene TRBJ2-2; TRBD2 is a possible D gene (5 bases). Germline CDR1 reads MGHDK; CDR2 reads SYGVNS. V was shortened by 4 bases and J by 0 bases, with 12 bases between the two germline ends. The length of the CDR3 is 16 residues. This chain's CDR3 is CASSGRGLSNTGELFF. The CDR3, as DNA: TGTGCCAGCAGTGGACGCGGGTTGTCGAACACCGGGGAGCTGTTTTTT.

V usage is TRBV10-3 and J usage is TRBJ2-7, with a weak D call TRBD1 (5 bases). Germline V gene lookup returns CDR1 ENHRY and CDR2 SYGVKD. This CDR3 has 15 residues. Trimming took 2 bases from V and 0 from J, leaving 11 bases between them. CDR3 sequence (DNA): TGTGCCATCAGTGAGAGGCAGGGAAACTCCTACGAGCAGTACTTC. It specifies CAISERQGNSYEQYF.

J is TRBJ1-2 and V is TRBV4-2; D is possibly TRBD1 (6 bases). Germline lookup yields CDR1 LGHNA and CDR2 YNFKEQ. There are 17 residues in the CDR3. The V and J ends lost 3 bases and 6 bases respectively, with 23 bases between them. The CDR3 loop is CASSHSQVAGEGHGYTF. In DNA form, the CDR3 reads TGTGCCAGCAGCCACAGCCAAGTCGCAGGGGAGGGCCATGGCTACACCTTC.

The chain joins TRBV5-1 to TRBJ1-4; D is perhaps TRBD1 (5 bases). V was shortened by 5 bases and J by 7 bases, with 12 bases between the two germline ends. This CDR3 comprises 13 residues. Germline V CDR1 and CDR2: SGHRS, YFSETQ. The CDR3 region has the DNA TGCGCCAGCAGAGTTTCCCAGGGTGAAAAACTGTTTTTT. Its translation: CASRVSQGEKLFF.

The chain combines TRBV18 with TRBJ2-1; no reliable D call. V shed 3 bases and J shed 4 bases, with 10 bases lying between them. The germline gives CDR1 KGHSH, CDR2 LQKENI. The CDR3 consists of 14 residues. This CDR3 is CASSPQTVYNEQFF. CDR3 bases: TGTGCCAGCTCACCCCAGACGGTTTACAATGAGCAGTTCTTC. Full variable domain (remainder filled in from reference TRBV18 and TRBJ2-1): NAGVMQNPRHLVRRRGQEARLRCSPMKGHSHVYWYRQLPEEGLKFMVYLQKENIIDESGMPKERFSAEFPKEGPSILRIQQVVRGDSAAYFCASSPQTVYNEQFFGPGTRLTVL.